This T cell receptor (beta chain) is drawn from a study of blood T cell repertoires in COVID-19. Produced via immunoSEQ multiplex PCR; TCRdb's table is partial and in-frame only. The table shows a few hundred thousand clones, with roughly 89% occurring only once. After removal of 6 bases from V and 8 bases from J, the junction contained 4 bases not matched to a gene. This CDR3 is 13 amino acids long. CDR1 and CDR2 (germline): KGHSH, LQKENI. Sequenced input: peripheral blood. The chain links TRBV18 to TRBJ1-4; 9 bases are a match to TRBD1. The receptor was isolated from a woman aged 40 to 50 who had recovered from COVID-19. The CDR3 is CASSDRGYEKLFF. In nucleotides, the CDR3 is TGTGCCAGCTCGGACAGGGGCTACGAAAAACTGTTTTTT.